Listed here are 20 T cell receptor beta chains from one sample, sequenced in a study of T-cell reconstitution after alpha-beta-depleted transplantation in children. The TCRbeta library was prepared with unique molecular identifiers. TCRdb re-analysed the PCR reads in MiXCR, keeping a single row per CDR3 protein. The sample holds a few hundred thousand distinct CDR3 sequences; approximately 12% are singletons and the top ten take about 2%. The sample consisted of PBMCs, mostly from graft donor cells, taken 360 days after TCRalphabeta/CD19-depleted stem cell transplant. The receptor source for this set is a male patient aged 5 to 17 who had a stem cell transplant for acute myeloid leukemia, so the T cells may come from the graft donor.

The J gene is TRBJ2-1, the V gene TRBV11-2; D ambiguous. Trimming pared 1 base from V and 13 bases from J, leaving 23 bases between. The CDR3 is 16 residues long. The germline V gene has CDR1 SGHAT and CDR2 FQNNGV. The CDR3 loop is CASSLALPVVVNRQFF. CDR3 nucleotides: TGTGCCAGCAGCTTAGCCCTCCCGGTCGTCGTTAATCGACAGTTCTTC.

V and J are TRBV20-1 and TRBJ2-3, with 7 bases lining up with TRBD1. Germline V gives CDR1 DFQATT, CDR2 SNEGSKA (reference sequence). This CDR3 region has 13 residues. The CDR3 DNA sequence: TGCAGCCTCGGACAGGATGACACAGATACGCAGTATTTT. Translation: CSLGQDDTDTQYF.

The sample holds a few counts of this clonotype. The chain recombines TRBV10-3 with TRBJ2-3; 7 bases match TRBD2. J gave up 1 base and V 3 bases, and 7 bases lay outside the gene matches. Germline-derived CDR1 and CDR2 are ENHRY and SYGVKD. This CDR3 has 16 amino acids. The CDR3 region is CAISDRWGGGTDTQYF. CDR3 in DNA: TGTGCCATCAGTGATCGATGGGGAGGGGGCACAGATACGCAGTATTTT.

This clonotype was observed at least ten times. The J gene is TRBJ2-7, the V gene TRBV10-3, with D unclear. V was cut by 3 bases and J by 5 bases, with 5 bases left in between. From germline, CDR1 is ENHRY and CDR2 SYGVKD. The CDR3 is made up of 11 amino acids. The CDR3 sequence is CAISDPHEQYF. The CDR3 bases are TGTGCCATCAGTGACCCCCACGAGCAGTACTTC.

This clonotype has just a few counts. The rearrangement links TRBV5-1 to TRBJ1-2, with D possibly being TRBD1 (5 bases). V was pared by 9 bases and J by 0 bases, with 18 bases between. The CDR3 is 15 amino acids. CDR1 SGHRS and CDR2 YFSETQ come from the germline V gene. The CDR3 nucleotides read TGCGCCACGCCCTGGGGGGTGCGGGCTAACTATGGCTACACCTTC. Encoded protein: CATPWGVRANYGYTF.

This clonotype has ten or more counts. This chain joins TRBV28 and TRBJ2-2, with 9 nucleotides matching TRBD1. V was pared by 6 bases and J by 4 bases, with 3 bases of the junction left unmatched. The CDR3 has 14 amino acids. Per germline, CDR1 MDHEN and CDR2 SYDVKM. In DNA, the CDR3 is TGTGCCAGCAGCTGGACAGGGGTCACCGGGGAGCTGTTTTTT. Translation: CASSWTGVTGELFF.

The chain recombines TRBV11-2 with TRBJ1-6; D gene ambiguous. Germline V gene sequence: CDR1 SGHAT, CDR2 FQNNGV. CDR3 size: 17 residues. Trimming cost V 0 bases and J 0 bases, with 9 bases left between them. As DNA, the CDR3 is TGTGCCAGCAGCTTAGAGTTTACATACTCCTATAATTCACCCCTCCACTTT. Protein: CASSLEFTYSYNSPLHF.

This clonotype was seen many times. J is TRBJ2-1 and V is TRBV5-1; the match to TRBD1 covers 7 bases. Germline lookup yields CDR1 SGHRS and CDR2 YFSETQ. This CDR3 region has 11 residues. V shed 9 bases and J 8 bases; nucleotides not matched to a gene: 5. The CDR3 bases are TGCGCCACCCAAGACAGGGATGAGCAGTTCTTC. Translated, it gives CATQDRDEQFF.

A few counts support this clonotype. The V gene is TRBV9, the J gene TRBJ2-7; the D gene is possibly TRBD1 (5 bases). The CDR3 totals 14 residues. Germline V gene data show CDR1 as SGDLS and CDR2 as YYNGEE. Trimming stripped 3 bases from V and 4 bases from J, with 14 bases between. CDR3 loop: CASSAWGNSYEQYF. CDR3 DNA: TGTGCCAGCAGCGCCTGGGGCAATTCATACGAGCAGTACTTC.

This clonotype was observed a handful of times. CDR3 DNA: TGTGCCAGCAGTTTCCTGGACAGCTTTGCTTACAATGAGCAGTTCTTC. Its translation is CASSFLDSFAYNEQFF. The chain has TRBV27 and TRBJ2-1; a weak D match, TRBD1 (6 bases). The germline CDR1 and CDR2 sequences are MNHEY and SMNVEV (reference sequence). The CDR3 has 16 residues. Trimming shortened V by 3 bases and J by 4 bases, and 16 bases separated the two germline ends.

The rearrangement links TRBV28 to TRBJ2-1; 9 nucleotides line up with TRBD2. The length of the CDR3 is 14 residues. CDR1 MDHEN and CDR2 SYDVKM come from the germline V gene. The V and J ends lost 7 bases and 7 bases, in that order; junction bases with no gene match: 8. The CDR3 reads CASTVGLAGNEQFF. As DNA, the CDR3 is TGTGCCAGCACCGTGGGACTAGCAGGGAATGAGCAGTTCTTC.

V and J are TRBV5-1 and TRBJ2-5; TRBD2 aligns across 8 bases. Germline lookup yields CDR1 SGHRS and CDR2 YFSETQ. This CDR3 spans 18 amino acids. V shed 1 base and J 0 bases; nucleotides not matched to a gene: 11. The CDR3 protein is CASSLLGTRTSYQETQYF. CDR3 in DNA: TGCGCCAGCAGCTTGCTTGGGACTAGGACCTCGTACCAAGAGACCCAGTACTTC.

This clonotype has only a few counts. The chain combines TRBV29-1 with TRBJ2-7; 8 positions agree with TRBD1. V lost 6 bases, J lost 4 bases, and 11 bases stayed unmatched. This CDR3 has 14 amino acids. Germline values: CDR1 SQVTM, CDR2 ANQGSEA. The CDR3 is CSVVAGTGPYEQYF. As DNA, the CDR3 is TGCAGCGTGGTTGCCGGGACAGGACCATACGAGCAGTACTTC.

The CDR3 nucleotides read TGTGCCAGCAGCTTAGGGGGACTAGCGGGATACCACGAGCAGTACTTC. Its translation: CASSLGGLAGYHEQYF. The rearrangement uses TRBV7-2 and TRBJ2-7; 13 bases are a match to TRBD2. The CDR3 contains 16 residues. Germline V gene data show CDR1 as SGHTA and CDR2 as FQGNSA. Trimming at V came to 1 base and at J to 5 bases, leaving 5 bases not matched to a gene.

This clonotype was counted between two and nine times. The chain uses TRBV20-1 and TRBJ2-5; no clear D gene. This CDR3 is built from 12 residues. Germline V gene lookup returns CDR1 DFQATT and CDR2 SNEGSKA (reference sequence). The germline V and J ends were trimmed by 3 bases and 4 bases, with 9 bases remaining between them. The CDR3 protein is CSASPSTETQYF. The CDR3 DNA sequence: TGCAGTGCTAGCCCCAGCACAGAGACCCAGTACTTC.

V and J are TRBV2 and TRBJ2-1, with D possibly matching TRBD2 (6 bases). CDR1 and CDR2 (germline): SNHLY, FYNNEI. The CDR3 is 10 residues long. Trimming removed 7 bases from V and 12 bases from J, with 10 bases in between. This CDR3 reads CASMGGWQFF. DNA of the CDR3: TGTGCCAGCATGGGGGGTTGGCAGTTCTTC.

CDR3 sequence: CAWSKTDHEQFF. In DNA, the CDR3 is TGTGCCTGGAGTAAGACAGACCATGAGCAGTTCTTC. V gene TRBV30 combines with J gene TRBJ2-1, with a weak D call TRBD1 (5 bases). This CDR3 contains 12 residues. Trimming cost V 2 bases and J 8 bases, with 10 bases left between them. Germline V gene lookup returns CDR1 GTSNPN and CDR2 SVGIG (reference sequence). The full variable domain, in which reference TRBV30 and TRBJ2-1 provide the parts outside the CDR3, is SQTIHQWPATLVQPVGSPLSLECTVEGTSNPNLYWYRQAAGRGLQLLFYSVGIGQISSEVPQNLSASRPQDRQFILSSKKLLLSDSGFYLCAWSKTDHEQFFGPGTRLTVL.

In this sample, this clonotype turned up a few times. V is TRBV7-8 and J is TRBJ2-3; unclear D gene. CDR3 size: 14 residues. V lost 1 base and J 4 bases, leaving 9 bases between the germline ends. Germline-derived CDR1 and CDR2 are SGHVS and FQNEAQ. The CDR3 DNA reads as TGTGCCAGCAGCTTAGTGTGGATGGCAGATACGCAGTATTTT. As protein: CASSLVWMADTQYF.

The sample holds a few counts of this clonotype. The rearrangement joins TRBV6-1 to TRBJ2-1; 8 bases line up with TRBD2. This CDR3 is 14 amino acids long. V shed 6 bases and J 10 bases; nucleotides not matched to a gene: 11. Looked up from germline, CDR1 is MNHNS and CDR2 is SASEGT. The DNA for the CDR3 is TGTGCCAGCAGGGGACTAGAAAGGGGCAGGGAGCAGTTCTTC. It encodes CASRGLERGREQFF.

This clonotype appeared a few times. The chain joins TRBV29-1 to TRBJ2-3; weak D call: TRBD1 (5 bases). Deletions cut 4 bases from V and 4 bases from J, with 12 bases between. Germline loops: CDR1 SQVTM, CDR2 ANQGSEA. There are 13 residues in the CDR3. The CDR3 sequence: CSVAGFTADTQYF. The CDR3, as DNA: TGCAGCGTTGCAGGGTTCACCGCAGATACGCAGTATTTT.